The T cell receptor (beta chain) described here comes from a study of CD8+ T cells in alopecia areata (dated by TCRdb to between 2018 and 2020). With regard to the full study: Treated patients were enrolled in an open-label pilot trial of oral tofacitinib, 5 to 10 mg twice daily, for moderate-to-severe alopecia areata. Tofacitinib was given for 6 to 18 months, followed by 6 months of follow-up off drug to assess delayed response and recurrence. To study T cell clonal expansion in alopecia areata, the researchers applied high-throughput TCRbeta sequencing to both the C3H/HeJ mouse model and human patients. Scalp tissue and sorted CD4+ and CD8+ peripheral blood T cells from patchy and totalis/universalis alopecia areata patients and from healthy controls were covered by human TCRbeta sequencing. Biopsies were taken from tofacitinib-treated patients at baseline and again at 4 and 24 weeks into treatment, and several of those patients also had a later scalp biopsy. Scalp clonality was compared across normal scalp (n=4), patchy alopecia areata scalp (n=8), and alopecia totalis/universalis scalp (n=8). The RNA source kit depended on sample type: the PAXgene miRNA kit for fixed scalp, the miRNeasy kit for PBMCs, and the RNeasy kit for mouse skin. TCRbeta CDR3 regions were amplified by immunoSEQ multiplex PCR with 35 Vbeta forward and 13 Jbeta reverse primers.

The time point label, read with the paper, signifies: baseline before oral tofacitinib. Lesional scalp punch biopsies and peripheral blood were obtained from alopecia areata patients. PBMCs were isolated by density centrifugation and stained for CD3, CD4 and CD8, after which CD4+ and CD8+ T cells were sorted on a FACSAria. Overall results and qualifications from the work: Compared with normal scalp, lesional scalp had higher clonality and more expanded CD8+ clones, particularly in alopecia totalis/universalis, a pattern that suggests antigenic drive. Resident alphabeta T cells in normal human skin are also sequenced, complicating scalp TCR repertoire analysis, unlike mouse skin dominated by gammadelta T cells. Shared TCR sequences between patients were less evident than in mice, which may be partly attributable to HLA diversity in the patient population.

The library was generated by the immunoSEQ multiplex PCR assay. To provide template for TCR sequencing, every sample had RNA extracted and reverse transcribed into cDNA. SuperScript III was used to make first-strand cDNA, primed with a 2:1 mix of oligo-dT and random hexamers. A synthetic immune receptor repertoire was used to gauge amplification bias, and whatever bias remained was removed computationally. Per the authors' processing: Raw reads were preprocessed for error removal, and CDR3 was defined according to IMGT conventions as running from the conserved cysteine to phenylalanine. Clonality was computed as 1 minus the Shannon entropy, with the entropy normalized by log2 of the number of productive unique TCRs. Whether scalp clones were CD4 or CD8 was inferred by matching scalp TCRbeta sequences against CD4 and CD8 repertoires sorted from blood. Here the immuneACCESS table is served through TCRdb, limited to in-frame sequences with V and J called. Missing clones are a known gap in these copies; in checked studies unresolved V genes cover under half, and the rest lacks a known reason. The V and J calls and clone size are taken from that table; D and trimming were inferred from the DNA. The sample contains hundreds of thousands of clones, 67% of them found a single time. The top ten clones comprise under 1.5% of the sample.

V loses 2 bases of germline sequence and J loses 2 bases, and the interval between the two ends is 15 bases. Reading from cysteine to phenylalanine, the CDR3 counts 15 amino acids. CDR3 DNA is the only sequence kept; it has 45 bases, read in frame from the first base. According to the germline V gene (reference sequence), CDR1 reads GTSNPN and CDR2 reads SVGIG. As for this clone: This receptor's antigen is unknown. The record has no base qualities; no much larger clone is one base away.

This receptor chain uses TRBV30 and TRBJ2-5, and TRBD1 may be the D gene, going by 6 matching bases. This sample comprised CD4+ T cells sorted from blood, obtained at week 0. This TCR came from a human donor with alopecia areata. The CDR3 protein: CAWSLGHWLQETQYF. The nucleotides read TGTGCCTGGAGTCTGGGACACTGGCTTCAAGAGACCCAGTACTTC. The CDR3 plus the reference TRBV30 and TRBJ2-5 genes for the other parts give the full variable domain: SQTIHQWPATLVQPVGSPLSLECTVEGTSNPNLYWYRQAAGRGLQLLFYSVGIGQISSEVPQNLSASRPQDRQFILSSKKLLLSDSGFYLCAWSLGHWLQETQYFGPGTRLLVL.